The T cell receptor (beta chain) under discussion was sequenced for a study of cytomegalovirus exposure and HLA in healthy donors. Overall study results and limits: Later analysis identified a missense DCLRE1C variant that was linked to TCR beta V- and J-gene trimming.

Healthy donors of bone marrow made up the group. As for this clone: No antigen is known for it.

The PCR used 60 Vbeta and 13 Jbeta primers. Profiling relied on immunoSEQ multiplex PCR, and the TCRdb table lists in-frame clones only, not all of them. The table has 100,000 or so clones, around 78% seen once. Germline assignment: CDR1 MDHEN and CDR2 SYDVKM. V gave up 6 bases and J gave up 2 bases, with 21 bases separating them. The CDR3 runs to 17 residues. This TCR derives from a male donor in good health and CMV-seronegative. The chain combines TRBV28 with TRBJ2-3; TRBD1 is a possible D gene (6 bases). The sequenced sample consisted of PBMCs. The CDR3 protein is CASRVLGTGQFTDTQYF. The DNA of the CDR3 is TGTGCCAGCAGAGTTTTGGGGACCGGACAGTTCACAGATACGCAGTATTTT.